This T cell receptor beta chain was captured by sequencing in a study of blood T cells in healthy people across ages. The CDR3 consists of 15 residues. CDR1 is SGHVS and CDR2 is FNYEAQ in the germline V gene. With V trimmed by 4 bases and J by 8 bases, 9 bases remained unmatched. This clonotype was seen just once. What it binds is unknown. Study results and caveats: TCR beta diversity tracked closely with naive T cell percentage. Compared with aged donors, long-lived donors showed fewer expanded clones, suggesting selection.

Primers used in a second PCR of about 6 to 12 cycles were a sample-barcoded 5' primer and a J-beta primer mix. TCRdb processed the 5' RACE reads anew with MiXCR; each CDR3 protein has one entry. There are hundreds of thousands of distinct CDR3 sequences in the sample; approximately 25% occur only once, and roughly 9.4% lies in the top ten. The sample was also linked to a second study, of T cells of mothers and their children. That report adds: Each child contributed 3.1 million or so TCR beta CDR3 reads, while each mother contributed over 9 million.

The sequence came from a boy between 5 and 17 years old in good health. The chain couples TRBV7-6 to TRBJ2-3, with TRBD2 identical over 10 bases. The specimen sequenced was blood. CDR3 residues: CASSSSGGRAATQYF. As DNA, the CDR3 is TGTGCCAGCAGCTCTAGCGGGGGAAGGGCGGCTACGCAGTATTTT.